The subject of this entry is one TCR beta chain. What it recognizes is unknown. This sample was included in a study of cytomegalovirus exposure and HLA in healthy donors. Study-level points and caveats: A later analysis linked a missense DCLRE1C variant to TCR beta V- and J-gene trimming.

Amplification used 60 Vbeta primers and 13 Jbeta primers. The repertoire was sequenced with immunoSEQ multiplex PCR; TCRdb's copy has only in-frame clones and lacks some. The sample consists of some 150,000 clones, around 77% of them appearing once. The V end lost 5 bases, the J end lost 7 bases, and 19 bases lay between the germline ends. This CDR3 has 15 residues. CDR1 and CDR2 (germline): SGHTS, YDEGEE. V usage is TRBV5-8 and J usage is TRBJ1-3, with D possibly matching TRBD1 (6 bases). The origin of this receptor is a woman under 40 in good health and CMV-seronegative. The sample taken for sequencing was PBMCs. CDR3 sequence reads: CASSAWGGVLNTIYF. CDR3 bases: TGTGCCAGCAGTGCGTGGGGGGGCGTACTGAACACCATATATTTT. The full variable domain, completed using reference TRBV5-8 and TRBJ1-3, is EAGVTQSPTHLIKTRGQQATLRCSPISGHTSVYWYQQALGLGLQFLLWYDEGEERNRGNFPPRFSGRQFPNYSSELNVNALELEDSALYLCASSAWGGVLNTIYFGEGSWLTVV.